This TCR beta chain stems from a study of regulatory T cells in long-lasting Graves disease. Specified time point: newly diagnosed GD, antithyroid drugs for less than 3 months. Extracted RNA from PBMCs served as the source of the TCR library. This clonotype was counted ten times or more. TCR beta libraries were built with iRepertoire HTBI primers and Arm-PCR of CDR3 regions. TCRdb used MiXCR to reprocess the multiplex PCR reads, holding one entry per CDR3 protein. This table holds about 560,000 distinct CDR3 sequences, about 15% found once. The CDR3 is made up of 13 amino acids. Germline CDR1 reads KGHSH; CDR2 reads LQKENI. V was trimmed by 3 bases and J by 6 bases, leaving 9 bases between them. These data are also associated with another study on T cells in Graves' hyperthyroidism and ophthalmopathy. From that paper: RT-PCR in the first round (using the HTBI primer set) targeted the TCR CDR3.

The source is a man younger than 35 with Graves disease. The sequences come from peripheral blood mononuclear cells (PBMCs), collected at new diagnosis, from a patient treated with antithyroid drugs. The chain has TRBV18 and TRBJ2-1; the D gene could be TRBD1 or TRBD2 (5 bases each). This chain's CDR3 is CASSPPGSNEQFF. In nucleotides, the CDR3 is TGTGCCAGCTCACCCCCAGGGAGCAATGAGCAGTTCTTC.